The next 19 T cell receptor beta chains were all read from a single sample in a study of CD8+ T cells in alopecia areata. As the sequencing template, cDNA was produced by extracting RNA and reverse transcribing it. This table comes from immunoSEQ multiplex PCR, and its TCRdb copy is limited to in-frame clones, with some not included. The data show approximately 170,000 clones, about three fifths seen once. As to treatment: oral pan-JAK inhibitor, 5-10 mg twice daily. The sequencing used CD4+ T cells sorted from blood, collected at week 4, from a patient treated with tofacitinib. The receptors here all came from a human donor with alopecia areata.

This clone was counted once. This chain connects TRBV4-2 to TRBJ2-5; unclear D gene. V was pared by 3 bases and J by 6 bases, with 11 bases between. The V gene's germline CDR1 is LGHNA and CDR2 YNFKEQ. The CDR3 is 13 residues long. The CDR3: CASSQPLRKTQYF. The CDR3 DNA is TGTGCCAGCAGCCAGCCCCTGCGGAAGACCCAGTACTTC.

The chain links TRBV7-3 to TRBJ2-1; D is uncertain. Deletions cut 1 base from V and 2 bases from J, with 9 bases between. The CDR3 totals 15 residues. Per germline, CDR1 SGHTA and CDR2 FQGTGA. This CDR3 reads CASSLIGDTYNEQFF. CDR3 nucleotide sequence: TGTGCCAGCAGCTTAATTGGGGATACCTACAATGAGCAGTTCTTC. The full variable domain, completed using reference TRBV7-3 and TRBJ2-1, is GAGVSQTPSNKVTEKGKYVELRCDPISGHTALYWYRQSLGQGPEFLIYFQGTGAADDSGLPNDRFFAVRPEGSVSTLKIQRTERGDSAVYLCASSLIGDTYNEQFFGPGTRLTVL.

The chain couples TRBV29-1 to TRBJ2-5; TRBD2 matches 11 bases. Germline V gene data show CDR1 as SQVTM and CDR2 as ANQGSEA. With V trimmed by 5 bases and J by 5 bases, 4 bases remained unmatched. There are 13 residues in the CDR3. CDR3 coding DNA: TGCAGCGTTACTAGCGGGAGTGGGGAGACCCAGTACTTC. Protein: CSVTSGSGETQYF.

A few counts support this clone. The V call is TRBV7-8, the J call TRBJ2-5; D not certain. Trimming took off 1 base at V and 4 bases at J, with 10 bases between the two ends. The CDR3 is 14 residues long. CDR1 is SGHVS, CDR2 FQNEAQ, per germline. Here the CDR3 reads CASSLGGPGETQYF. The CDR3, as DNA: TGTGCCAGCAGCTTAGGTGGGCCGGGAGAGACCCAGTACTTC.

The rearrangement uses TRBV28 and TRBJ2-1, with 9 bases lining up with TRBD2. This CDR3 is built from 13 residues. The V gene's germline CDR1 is MDHEN and CDR2 SYDVKM. V was clipped by 7 bases and J by 6 bases; unmatched bases: 4. The CDR3 spells CASTSGRRNEQFF. The CDR3 DNA follows: TGTGCCAGCACGAGCGGGAGGCGCAATGAGCAGTTCTTC. Based on the CDR3 plus reference TRBV28 and TRBJ2-1, the full variable domain is DVKVTQSSRYLVKRTGEKVFLECVQDMDHENMFWYRQDPGLGLRLIYFSYDVKMKEKGDIPEGYSVSREKKERFSLILESASTNQTSMYLCASTSGRRNEQFFGPGTRLTVL.

V is TRBV15 and J is TRBJ1-2, with D unresolved. Trimming removed 5 bases from V and 4 bases from J, with 14 bases in between. The CDR3 sequence is 14 residues long. CDR1 LNHNV and CDR2 YYDKDF come from the germline V gene (reference sequence). CDR3 bases: TGTGCCACCAGCGCCCCTAGGATATCCTATGGCTACACCTTC. Translating gives CATSAPRISYGYTF.

V is TRBV7-2 and J is TRBJ2-5; D is uncertain. V was trimmed by 3 bases and J by 5 bases, leaving 7 bases between them. Germline values: CDR1 SGHTA, CDR2 FQGNSA. The CDR3 consists of 12 residues. Here the CDR3 DNA reads TGTGCCAGCAGCTTCCGTGGGGAGACCCAGTACTTC. Amino acids: CASSFRGETQYF.

The chain joins TRBV20-1 to TRBJ2-1; no clear D gene. There are 10 residues in the CDR3. Germline V gene sequence: CDR1 DFQATT, CDR2 SNEGSKA (reference sequence). The V end was cut by 3 bases, the J end by 12 bases, with 9 bases between. The CDR3 sequence: CSASILGQFF. CDR3 nucleotide sequence: TGCAGTGCTAGCATCCTTGGGCAGTTCTTC.

The table lists this clone with a count of one. The genes are TRBV10-3 and TRBJ1-5, with D unclear. This CDR3 is built from 15 residues. CDR1 is ENHRY and CDR2 is SYGVKD in the germline V gene. Trimming shortened V by 4 bases and J by 6 bases, and 16 bases separated the two germline ends. The CDR3: CAISAGSRKGQPQHF. CDR3 nucleotides: TGTGCCATCAGTGCCGGCAGTAGGAAGGGTCAGCCCCAGCATTTT.

Only a few counts were recorded for this clone. The V call is TRBV10-3, the J call TRBJ2-5; 8 bases are a match to TRBD2. CDR1 ENHRY and CDR2 SYGVKD come from the germline V gene. The CDR3 is 14 residues long. The junction had 5 bases not matched to a gene; V was cut back by 6 bases and J by 2 bases. The CDR3 protein is CAISRTGGQETQYF. The CDR3 DNA is TGTGCCATCAGCCGGACGGGGGGGCAAGAGACCCAGTACTTC.

This clone came up a few times. This rearrangement joins TRBV11-1 to TRBJ2-1; TRBD2 matches at 14 bases. CDR3 length: 15 amino acids. Per germline, CDR1 SGHAT and CDR2 FQDESV (reference sequence). The ends lost 5 bases at V and 10 bases at J; junction bases unmatched: 7. The CDR3 DNA reads TGTGCCAGCAGCCCCTGGACTAGCGGGAGGTGGGAGCAGTTCTTC. Protein sequence: CASSPWTSGRWEQFF. The variable domain in full, with the rest retrieved from reference TRBV11-1 and TRBJ2-1, is EAEVAQSPRYKITEKSQAVAFWCDPISGHATLYWYRQILGQGPELLVQFQDESVVDDSQLPKDRFSAERLKGVDSTLKIQPAELGDSAMYLCASSPWTSGRWEQFFGPGTRLTVL.

This clone appeared a few times. This rearrangement joins TRBV19 to TRBJ2-7; D may be TRBD2 (6 bases). With 3 bases removed from V and 3 bases from J, the gap between germline ends came to 12 bases. Per the germline V gene, CDR1 is LNHDA and CDR2 is SQIVND (reference sequence). CDR3 length equals 14 residues. The CDR3 nucleotides read TGTGCCAGTAGTATTAGATCGGGAGTCTACGAGCAGTACTTC. This translates into CASSIRSGVYEQYF.

This chain joins TRBV4-1 and TRBJ1-5, with 7 bases that match TRBD1. CDR1 and CDR2 from the germline V gene are MGHRA and YSYEKL. Germline trimming cut 4 bases from V and 5 bases from J; bases unmatched to any gene: 8. The length of the CDR3 is 15 residues. As DNA, the CDR3 is TGCGCCAGCAGCCCCCGAATAGGGGGCGATCAGCCCCAGCATTTT. Its protein is CASSPRIGGDQPQHF.

In its sample, this clone was seen once. This chain links TRBV25-1 with TRBJ2-2, with 10 positions matching TRBD2. In germline, CDR1 is MGHDK, CDR2 SYGVNS. The CDR3 extends over 15 amino acids. Germline trimming cut 7 bases from V and 2 bases from J; bases unmatched to any gene: 4. As DNA, the CDR3 is TGTGCCAGCACTAGGACTAGCGGAAACACCGGGGAGCTGTTTTTT. Translating gives CASTRTSGNTGELFF. Supplemented by reference TRBV25-1 and TRBJ2-2, the full variable domain reads EADIYQTPRYLVIGTGKKITLECSQTMGHDKMYWYQQDPGMELHLIHYSYGVNSTEKGDLSSESTVSRIRTEHFPLTLESARPSHTSQYLCASTRTSGNTGELFFGEGSRLTVL.

This chain links TRBV18 with TRBJ1-5; D is undetermined. Germline CDR1 is KGHSH and CDR2 is LQKENI. Trimming took 6 bases from V and 9 from J, leaving 15 bases between them. CDR3 length equals 13 residues. In nucleotides, the CDR3 is TGTGCCAGCTCCCCCGAGCAGGATCGGCCCCAGCATTTT. Its protein product is CASSPEQDRPQHF.

The V call is TRBV29-1, the J call TRBJ2-1; 10 positions agree with TRBD2. CDR3 length: 13 residues. Germline V lookup: CDR1 SQVTM, CDR2 ANQGSEA. V shed 6 bases and J 9 bases; nucleotides not matched to a gene: 8. CDR3 protein: CSVPGTSAFEQFF. CDR3 bases: TGCAGCGTCCCCGGGACTAGCGCGTTTGAGCAGTTCTTC.

With respect to this clone: The junction does not match germline at one end; this may be a read error. This chain links TRBV7-8 with TRBJ2-7; D unclear. Germline V gene lookup returns CDR1 SGHVS and CDR2 FQNEAQ. The length of the CDR3 is 14 residues. In DNA form, the CDR3 reads TGTGCCAGCAGCCTAGGGTCCCCCTCCTCCGAGCAGTACTTC. Amino acid sequence: CASSLGSPSSEQYF.

The CDR3 nucleotides read TGTGCCAGCAGCCAAGAGGGGGCCTACGAGCAGTACTTC. Amino acid sequence: CASSQEGAYEQYF. The rearrangement joins TRBV4-2 to TRBJ2-7, with D perhaps TRBD1 or TRBD2 (5 bases each). Germline V gene lookup returns CDR1 LGHNA and CDR2 YNFKEQ. V was cut by 0 bases and J by 2 bases, with 5 bases left in between. There are 13 residues in the CDR3.

The chain is built from TRBV5-1 and TRBJ2-6; no definite D call. From germline, CDR1 is SGHRS and CDR2 YFSETQ. Trimming cost V 4 bases and J 0 bases, with 2 bases left between them. The CDR3 sequence is 13 residues long. Here the CDR3 DNA reads TGCGCCAGCAGCATCTCTGGGGCCAACGTCCTGACTTTC. Protein: CASSISGANVLTF.